These 6 T cell receptor beta chains came from one sample sequenced in a study of early T cells in non-severe SARS-CoV-2 infection. TCRdb re-called the 5' RACE reads through MiXCR, storing one row per CDR3 protein. This sample carries tens of thousands of distinct CDR3 sequences, roughly a sixth of them seen once, and the ten largest clones take 8% to 10%. This material consisted of whole blood, taken at baseline. Source of these receptors: an adult who was a healthcare worker with PCR-confirmed SARS-CoV-2 infection or an uninfected control (not recorded which).

This clonotype showed up many times. The CDR3 reads CASSRQIRGGQETQYF. CDR3 sequence (DNA): TGTGCCAGCAGTCGGCAGATCAGGGGAGGGCAAGAGACCCAGTACTTC. This chain connects TRBV13 to TRBJ2-5, with D possibly being TRBD2 (7 bases). The CDR3 is 16 residues long. The germline V gene has CDR1 PRHDT and CDR2 FYEKMQ (reference sequence). The V end lost 6 bases, the J end lost 2 bases, and 19 bases lay between the germline ends. The variable domain in full, with the rest retrieved from reference TRBV13 and TRBJ2-5, is AAGVIQSPRHLIKEKRETATLKCYPIPRHDTVYWYQQGPGQDPQFLISFYEKMQSDKGSIPDRFSAQQFSDYHSELNMSSLELGDSALYFCASSRQIRGGQETQYFGPGTRLLVL.

Only a few counts were recorded for this clonotype. The V and J genes are TRBV20-1 and TRBJ2-1; TRBD2 matches 13 bases. Germline trimming cut 5 bases from V and 8 bases from J; bases unmatched to any gene: 6. Germline CDR1 DFQATT, CDR2 SNEGSKA (reference sequence). This CDR3 is built from 14 residues. DNA for the CDR3: TGCAGTGCTCTTACTAGCGGGGGGGCCGATGAGCAGTTCTTC. Encoded protein: CSALTSGGADEQFF.

This clonotype was seen at least ten times. V and J are TRBV14 and TRBJ2-7; D not certain. The germline CDR1 and CDR2 sequences are SGHDN and FVKESK. CDR3 length equals 12 residues. The ends were cut back, 2 bases at V and 6 bases at J, with 8 bases in the middle. As DNA, the CDR3 is TGTGCCAGCAGCCAATTTGCGACCGAGCAGTACTTC. Amino acid sequence: CASSQFATEQYF.

This chain uses TRBV5-1 with TRBJ2-3, with 8 nucleotides matching TRBD2. This CDR3 has 15 amino acids. Germline lookup yields CDR1 SGHRS and CDR2 YFSETQ. V lost 4 bases, J lost 1 base, and 5 bases stayed unmatched. This CDR3 reads CASSGSGGRTDTQYF. The CDR3 nucleotides are TGCGCCAGCAGCGGAAGCGGGGGCCGCACAGATACGCAGTATTTT.

This clonotype is medium-sized within its sample. The chain couples TRBV28 to TRBJ2-3; maybe TRBD2 (6 bases). The CDR3 loop spans 15 amino acids. Trimming took off 10 bases at V and 3 bases at J, with 20 bases between the two ends. The germline V gene has CDR1 MDHEN and CDR2 SYDVKM. Here the CDR3 reads CATEGWGVITDTQYF. CDR3 coding DNA: TGTGCCACAGAGGGTTGGGGGGTGATTACAGATACGCAGTATTTT.

The sample holds a few counts of this clonotype. The chain joins TRBV6-5 to TRBJ1-6; maybe TRBD1 (5 bases). There are 14 residues in the CDR3. Germline loops: CDR1 MNHEY, CDR2 SVGAGI. V was clipped by 8 bases and J by 5 bases, with 13 bases between them. The DNA of the CDR3 is TGTGCCAGCGTGGGGGGAAACCATAATTCACCCCTCCACTTT. It encodes CASVGGNHNSPLHF.